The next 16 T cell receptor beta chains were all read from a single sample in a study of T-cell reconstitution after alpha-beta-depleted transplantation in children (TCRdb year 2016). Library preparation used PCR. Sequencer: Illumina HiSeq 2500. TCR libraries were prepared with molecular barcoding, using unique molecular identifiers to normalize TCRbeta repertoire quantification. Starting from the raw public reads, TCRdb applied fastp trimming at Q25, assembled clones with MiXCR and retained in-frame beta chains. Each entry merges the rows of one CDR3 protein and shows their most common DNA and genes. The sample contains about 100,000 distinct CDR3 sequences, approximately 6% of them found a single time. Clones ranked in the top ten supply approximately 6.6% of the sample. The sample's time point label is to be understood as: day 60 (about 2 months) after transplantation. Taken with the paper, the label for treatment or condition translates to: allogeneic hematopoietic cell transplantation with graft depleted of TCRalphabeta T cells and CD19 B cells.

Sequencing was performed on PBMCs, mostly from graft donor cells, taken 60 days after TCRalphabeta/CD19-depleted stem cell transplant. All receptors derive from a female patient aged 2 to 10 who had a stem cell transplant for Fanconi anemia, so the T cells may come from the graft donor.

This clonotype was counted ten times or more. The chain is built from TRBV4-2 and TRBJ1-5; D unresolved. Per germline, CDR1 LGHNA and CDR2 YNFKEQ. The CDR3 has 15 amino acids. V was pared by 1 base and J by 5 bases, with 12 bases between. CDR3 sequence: CASSQGNEPYQPQHF. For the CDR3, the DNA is TGTGCCAGCAGCCAAGGGAACGAGCCCTATCAGCCCCAGCATTTT.

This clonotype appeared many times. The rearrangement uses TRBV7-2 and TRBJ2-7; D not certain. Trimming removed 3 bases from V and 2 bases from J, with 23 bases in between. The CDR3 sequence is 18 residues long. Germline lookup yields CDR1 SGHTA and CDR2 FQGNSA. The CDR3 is CASSFLGIKPQIAYEQYF. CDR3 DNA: TGTGCCAGCAGCTTCCTGGGAATTAAACCGCAGATTGCCTACGAGCAGTACTTC.

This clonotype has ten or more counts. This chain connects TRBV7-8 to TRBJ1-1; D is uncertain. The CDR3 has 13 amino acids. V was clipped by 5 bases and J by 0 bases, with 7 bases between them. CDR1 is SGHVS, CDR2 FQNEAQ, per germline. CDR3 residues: CASSVLMNTEAFF. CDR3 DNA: TGTGCCAGCAGCGTCCTGATGAACACTGAAGCTTTCTTT.

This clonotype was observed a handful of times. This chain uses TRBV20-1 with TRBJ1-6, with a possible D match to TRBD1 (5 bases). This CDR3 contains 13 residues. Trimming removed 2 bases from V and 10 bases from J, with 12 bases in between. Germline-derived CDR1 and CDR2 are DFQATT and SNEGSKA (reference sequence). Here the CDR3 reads CSARRGLGSPLHF. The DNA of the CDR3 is TGCAGTGCTAGACGGGGGTTAGGGTCACCCCTCCACTTT.

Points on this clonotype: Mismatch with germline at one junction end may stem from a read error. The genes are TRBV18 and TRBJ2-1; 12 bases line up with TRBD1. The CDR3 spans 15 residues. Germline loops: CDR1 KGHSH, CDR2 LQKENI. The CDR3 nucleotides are TGTGCCAGCTCTCCAAGGGACAGGGGGCGATTCTTTTTTCACTTC. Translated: CASSPRDRGRFFFHF.

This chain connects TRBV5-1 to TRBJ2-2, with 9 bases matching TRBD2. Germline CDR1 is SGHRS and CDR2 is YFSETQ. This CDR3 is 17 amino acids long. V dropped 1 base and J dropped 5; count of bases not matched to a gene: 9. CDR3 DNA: TGCGCCAGCAGCTTGCGAAGCGGGAGGATCGGGACCGGGGAGCTGTTTTTT. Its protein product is CASSLRSGRIGTGELFF.

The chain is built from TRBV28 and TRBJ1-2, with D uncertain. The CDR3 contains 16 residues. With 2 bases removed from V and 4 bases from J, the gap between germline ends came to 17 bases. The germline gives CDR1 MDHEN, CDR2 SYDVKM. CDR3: CASSLGSLGYPYGYTF. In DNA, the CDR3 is TGTGCCAGCAGTTTAGGGTCGCTAGGGTACCCCTATGGCTACACCTTC.

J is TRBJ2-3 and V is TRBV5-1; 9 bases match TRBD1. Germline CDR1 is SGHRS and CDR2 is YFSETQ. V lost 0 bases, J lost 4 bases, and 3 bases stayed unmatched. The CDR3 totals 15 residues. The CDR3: CASSLGGQGPDTQYF. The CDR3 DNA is TGCGCCAGCAGCTTGGGTGGACAGGGGCCAGATACGCAGTATTTT. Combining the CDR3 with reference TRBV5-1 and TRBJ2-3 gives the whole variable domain KAGVTQTPRYLIKTRGQQVTLSCSPISGHRSVSWYQQTPGQGLQFLFEYFSETQRNKGNFPGRFSGRQFSNSRSEMNVSTLELGDSALYLCASSLGGQGPDTQYFGPGTRLTVL.

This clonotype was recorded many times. The CDR3 nucleotides are TGTGCCAGCAGCGGACTAGCGGGAGAGACCCAGTACTTC. This gives the protein CASSGLAGETQYF. This chain joins TRBV7-9 and TRBJ2-5; 11 bases align to TRBD2. The CDR3 sequence is 13 residues long. The V gene end was trimmed by 5 bases and the J gene end by 4 bases; junction bases not matched to a gene: 0. Per the germline V gene, CDR1 is SEHNR and CDR2 is FQNEAQ (reference sequence).

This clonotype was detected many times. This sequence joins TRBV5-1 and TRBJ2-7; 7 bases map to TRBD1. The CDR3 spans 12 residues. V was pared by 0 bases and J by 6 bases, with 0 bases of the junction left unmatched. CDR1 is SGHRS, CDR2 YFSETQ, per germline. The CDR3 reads CASSLAGGEQYF. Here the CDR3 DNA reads TGCGCCAGCAGCTTGGCAGGGGGCGAGCAGTACTTC.

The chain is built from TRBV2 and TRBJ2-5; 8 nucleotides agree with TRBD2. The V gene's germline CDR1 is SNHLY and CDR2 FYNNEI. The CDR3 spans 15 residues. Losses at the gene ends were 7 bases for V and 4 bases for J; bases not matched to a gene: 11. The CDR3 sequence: CASNPALAVRETQYF. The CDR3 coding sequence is TGTGCCAGCAACCCCGCACTAGCGGTGAGAGAGACCCAGTACTTC. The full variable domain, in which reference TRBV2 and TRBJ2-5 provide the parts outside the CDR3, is EPEVTQTPSHQVTQMGQEVILRCVPISNHLYFYWYRQILGQKVEFLVSFYNNEISEKSEIFDDQFSVERPDGSNFTLKIRSTKLEDSAMYFCASNPALAVRETQYFGPGTRLLVL.

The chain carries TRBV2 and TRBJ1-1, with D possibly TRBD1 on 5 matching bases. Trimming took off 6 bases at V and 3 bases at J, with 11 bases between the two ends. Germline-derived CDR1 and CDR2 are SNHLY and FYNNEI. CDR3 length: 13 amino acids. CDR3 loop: CASSAGTYTEAFF. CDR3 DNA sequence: TGTGCCAGCAGCGCAGGGACTTACACTGAAGCTTTCTTT.

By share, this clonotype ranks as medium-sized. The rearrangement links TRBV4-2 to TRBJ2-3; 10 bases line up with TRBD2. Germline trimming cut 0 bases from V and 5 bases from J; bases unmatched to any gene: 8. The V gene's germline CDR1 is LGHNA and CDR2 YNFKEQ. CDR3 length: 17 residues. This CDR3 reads CASSQESTSGDGDTQYF. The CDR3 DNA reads TGTGCCAGCAGCCAAGAATCTACTAGCGGGGATGGAGATACGCAGTATTTT.

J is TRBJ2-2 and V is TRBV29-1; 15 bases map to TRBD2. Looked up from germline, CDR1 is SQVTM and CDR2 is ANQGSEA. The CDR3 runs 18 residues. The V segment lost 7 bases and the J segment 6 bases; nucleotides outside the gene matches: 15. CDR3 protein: CSARPGLAGGGSAGELFF. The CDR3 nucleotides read TGCAGCGCAAGACCGGGACTAGCGGGGGGCGGAAGCGCCGGGGAGCTGTTTTTT.

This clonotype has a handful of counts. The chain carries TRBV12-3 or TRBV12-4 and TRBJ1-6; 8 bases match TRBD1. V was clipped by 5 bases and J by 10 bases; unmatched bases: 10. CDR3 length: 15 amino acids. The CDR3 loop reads CASSRETGVSSPLHF. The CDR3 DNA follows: TGTGCCAGCAGTCGGGAGACAGGGGTGAGCTCACCCCTCCACTTT.

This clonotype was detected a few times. The CDR3, as DNA: TGCGCCAGCAGCCGCGAAGCGGGGACCCCCACAGATACGCAGTATTTT. It translates to CASSREAGTPTDTQYF. The V call is TRBV5-1, the J call TRBJ2-3; 7 bases are a match to TRBD2. After removal of 4 bases from V and 2 bases from J, the junction contained 10 bases not matched to a gene. There are 16 residues in the CDR3. Germline V lookup: CDR1 SGHRS, CDR2 YFSETQ.